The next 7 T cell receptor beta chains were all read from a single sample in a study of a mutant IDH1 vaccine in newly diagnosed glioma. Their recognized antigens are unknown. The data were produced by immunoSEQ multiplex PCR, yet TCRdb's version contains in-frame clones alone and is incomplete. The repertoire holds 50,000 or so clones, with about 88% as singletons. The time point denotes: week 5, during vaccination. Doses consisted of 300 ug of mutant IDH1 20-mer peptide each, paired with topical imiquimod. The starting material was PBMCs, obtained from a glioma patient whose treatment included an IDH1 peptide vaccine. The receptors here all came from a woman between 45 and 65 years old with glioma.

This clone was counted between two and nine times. The CDR3: CASSIGGSGELFF. CDR3 coding DNA: TGTGCCAGTAGTATAGGCGGCAGCGGGGAGCTGTTTTTT. The chain has TRBV19 and TRBJ2-2, with D hard to call. CDR3 length equals 13 residues. V was trimmed by 1 base and J by 7 bases, leaving 7 bases between them. The germline V gene encodes CDR1 LNHDA and CDR2 SQIVND (reference sequence).

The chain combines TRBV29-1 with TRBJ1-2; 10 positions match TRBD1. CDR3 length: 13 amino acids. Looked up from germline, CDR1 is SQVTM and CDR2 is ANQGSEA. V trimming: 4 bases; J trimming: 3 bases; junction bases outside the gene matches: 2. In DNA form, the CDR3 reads TGCAGCGTTGGGGACAGGGGTGACTATGGCTACACCTTC. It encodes CSVGDRGDYGYTF.

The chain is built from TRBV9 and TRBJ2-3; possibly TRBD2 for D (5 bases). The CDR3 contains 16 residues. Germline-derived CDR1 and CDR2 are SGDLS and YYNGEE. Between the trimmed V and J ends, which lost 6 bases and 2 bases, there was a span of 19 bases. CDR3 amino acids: CASTRSGGLNTDTQYF. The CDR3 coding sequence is TGTGCCAGCACACGAAGCGGAGGACTTAACACAGATACGCAGTATTTT.

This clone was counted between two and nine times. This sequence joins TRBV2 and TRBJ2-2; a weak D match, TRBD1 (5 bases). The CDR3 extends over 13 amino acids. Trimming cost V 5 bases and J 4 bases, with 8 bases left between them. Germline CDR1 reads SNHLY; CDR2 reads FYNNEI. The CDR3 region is CASSNTGTGELFF. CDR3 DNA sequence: TGTGCCAGCAGTAATACAGGCACCGGGGAGCTGTTTTTT.

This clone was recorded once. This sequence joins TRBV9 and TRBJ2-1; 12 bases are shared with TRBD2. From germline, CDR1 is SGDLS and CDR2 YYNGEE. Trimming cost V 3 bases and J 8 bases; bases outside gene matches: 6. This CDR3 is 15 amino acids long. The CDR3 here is CASSALAGGAHEQFF. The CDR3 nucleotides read TGTGCCAGCAGCGCACTAGCGGGGGGAGCACATGAGCAGTTCTTC.

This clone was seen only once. In DNA, the CDR3 is TGTGCCAGCACCCCTTGGGGGCTAAAGTCTTCGGGAGCTTTCTTT. This gives the protein CASTPWGLKSSGAFF. The chain has TRBV27 and TRBJ1-1; D might be TRBD1 (6 bases). Germline V gene lookup returns CDR1 MNHEY and CDR2 SMNVEV (reference sequence). V lost 7 bases to trimming and J lost 10 bases, with 25 bases between them. The CDR3 is 15 residues long.

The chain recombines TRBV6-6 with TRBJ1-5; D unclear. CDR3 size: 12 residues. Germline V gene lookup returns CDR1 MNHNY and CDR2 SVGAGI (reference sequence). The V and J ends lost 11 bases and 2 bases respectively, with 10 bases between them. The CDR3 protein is CAGGTGNQPQHF. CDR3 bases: TGTGCCGGAGGCACGGGCAATCAGCCCCAGCATTTT.